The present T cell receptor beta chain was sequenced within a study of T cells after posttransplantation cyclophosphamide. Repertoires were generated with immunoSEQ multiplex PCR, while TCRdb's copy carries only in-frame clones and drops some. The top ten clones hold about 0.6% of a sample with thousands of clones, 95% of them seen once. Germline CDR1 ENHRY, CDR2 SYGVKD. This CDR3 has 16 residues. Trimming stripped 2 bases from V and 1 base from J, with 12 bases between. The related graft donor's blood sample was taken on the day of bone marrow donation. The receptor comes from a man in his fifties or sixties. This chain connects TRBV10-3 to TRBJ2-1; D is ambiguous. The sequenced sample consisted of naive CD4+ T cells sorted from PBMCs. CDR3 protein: CAISEAEIKSYNEQFF. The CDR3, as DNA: TGTGCCATCAGTGAGGCAGAAATCAAATCCTACAATGAGCAGTTCTTC.